The 11 T cell receptor beta chains reported below all come from one sample, sequenced in a study of patients and donors after allogeneic stem cell transplantation. In TCRdb, the RT-PCR reads were re-called with MiXCR into one record per CDR3 protein. Seen here are 15,000 to 20,000 distinct CDR3 sequences, under 35% observed once, and the top ten hold approximately 40%. The sample was blood, either unsorted or a sorted T cell fraction (not recorded which). The receptors were gathered from a human donor who was either an allogeneic HSCT recipient or a stem cell or donor lymphocyte infusion donor (not recorded which). It is not recorded whose cells these are; they may come from a transplant donor.

The chain employs TRBV7-9 and TRBJ2-3; TRBD2 aligns across 10 bases. The germline V gene encodes CDR1 SEHNR and CDR2 FQNEAQ (reference sequence). There are 15 residues in the CDR3. V shed 2 bases and J 1 base; nucleotides not matched to a gene: 0. CDR3 sequence (DNA): TGTGCCAGCAGCTTACTAGCGGGGGGCACAGATACGCAGTATTTT. Its translation: CASSLLAGGTDTQYF.

This clonotype was observed a few times. The CDR3 spells CSASGHSNQPQHF. The CDR3 region has the DNA TGCAGTGCTAGCGGGCATAGCAATCAGCCCCAGCATTTT. This chain links TRBV20-1 with TRBJ1-5; no definite D call. This CDR3 is 13 amino acids long. The germline V gene has CDR1 DFQATT and CDR2 SNEGSKA (reference sequence). V was trimmed by 3 bases and J by 0 bases, leaving 6 bases between them.

The chain couples TRBV12-3 or TRBV12-4 to TRBJ1-1; 9 bases map to TRBD1. The J segment lost 3 bases and the V segment lost 1 base, leaving 3 bases of the junction unmatched. The CDR3 is 15 residues long. The CDR3, as DNA: TGTGCCAGCAGTTTAGGGGACAGGGTGGACACTGAAGCTTTCTTT. Protein: CASSLGDRVDTEAFF.

The chain uses TRBV29-1 and TRBJ1-1, with D possibly being TRBD1 (5 bases). This CDR3 contains 14 residues. Germline V gives CDR1 SQVTM, CDR2 ANQGSEA. V shed 4 bases and J shed 4 bases, with 16 bases lying between them. The CDR3 loop reads CSVVRVGWGTEAFF. CDR3 coding DNA: TGCAGCGTTGTCAGGGTAGGATGGGGCACTGAAGCTTTCTTT. The full variable domain, with the rest looked up from reference TRBV29-1 and TRBJ1-1, is SAVISQKPSRDICQRGTSLTIQCQVDSQVTMMFWYRQQPGQSLTLIATANQGSEATYESGFVIDKFPISRPNLTFSTLTVSNMSPEDSSIYLCSVVRVGWGTEAFFGQGTRLTVV.

This clonotype was recorded a few times. The chain is built from TRBV7-2 and TRBJ1-5; D is unclear. CDR3 length: 13 amino acids. Germline CDR1 is SGHTA and CDR2 is FQGNSA. V was shortened by 3 bases and J by 5 bases, with 8 bases between the two germline ends. This CDR3 is CASSFFRDQPQHF. CDR3 DNA sequence: TGTGCCAGCAGCTTTTTCCGTGATCAGCCCCAGCATTTT.

The chain carries TRBV4-1 and TRBJ1-5, with 7 positions matching TRBD1. Trimming removed 4 bases from V and 5 bases from J; junction bases left unmatched: 8. The germline gives CDR1 MGHRA, CDR2 YSYEKL. CDR3 length equals 15 residues. CDR3 residues: CASSRQGLGHQPQHF. DNA for the CDR3: TGCGCCAGCAGCCGACAGGGATTGGGGCATCAGCCCCAGCATTTT.

V gene TRBV18 combines with J gene TRBJ1-3, with D perhaps matching TRBD1 (5 bases). Per germline, CDR1 KGHSH and CDR2 LQKENI. V lost 5 bases and J 0 bases, leaving 14 bases between the germline ends. There are 16 residues in the CDR3. In nucleotides, the CDR3 is TGTGCCAGCTCAGAACAGGCTGCCTCCTCTGGAAACACCATATATTTT. It encodes CASSEQAASSGNTIYF.

The chain has TRBV10-1 and TRBJ2-7, with a weak D call TRBD1 (5 bases). Germline CDR1 WNHNN, CDR2 SYGVQD (reference sequence). V was pared by 8 bases and J by 6 bases, with 23 bases between. This CDR3 region has 15 residues. The CDR3 loop reads CASPTGAKGPCEQYF. The DNA for the CDR3 is TGCGCCAGCCCTACTGGGGCGAAGGGCCCTTGCGAGCAGTACTTC.

The V call is TRBV20-1, the J call TRBJ1-6; no reliable D call. This CDR3 region has 12 residues. In germline, CDR1 is DFQATT, CDR2 SNEGSKA (reference sequence). Trimming took 4 bases from V and 7 from J, leaving 8 bases between them. The CDR3 reads CSAIAGNSPLHF. In DNA form, the CDR3 reads TGCAGTGCTATCGCAGGAAATTCACCCCTCCACTTT.

This clonotype was found many times. The CDR3 DNA follows: TGTGCCATCACTACGACAACTAATGAAAAACTGTTTTTT. Translation: CAITTTTNEKLFF. V gene TRBV12-3 or TRBV12-4 combines with J gene TRBJ1-4; D is unclear. This CDR3 comprises 13 residues. V gave up 10 bases and J gave up 0 bases, with 9 bases separating them.

This clonotype has only a few counts. This chain joins TRBV11-2 and TRBJ1-1; tentative D call: TRBD1 (6 bases). The CDR3 is 18 residues long. Trimming removed 2 bases at V and 1 base at J, with 20 bases between. Germline values: CDR1 SGHAT, CDR2 FQNNGV. CDR3 nucleotides: TGTGCCAGCAGCTTATTTCCCCGGCAGGGGTATAAGAACACTGAAGCTTTCTTT. Translated, it gives CASSLFPRQGYKNTEAFF.